One sample yielded the 12 T cell receptor beta chains listed below, sequenced in a study of T-cell reconstitution after alpha-beta-depleted transplantation in children. Unique molecular identifiers were used in preparing the TCRbeta library. Using its own MiXCR run on the PCR reads, TCRdb lists one record per CDR3 protein. The profile shows around 450,000 distinct CDR3 sequences, around 15% of them singletons. Sequencing was performed on PBMCs, mostly from graft donor cells, taken 360 days after TCRalphabeta/CD19-depleted stem cell transplant. These receptor sequences come from a boy younger than two who had a stem cell transplant for Wiskott-Aldrich syndrome, so the T cells may come from the graft donor.

The chain recombines TRBV6-1 with TRBJ1-1; D is uncertain. The CDR3 spans 14 residues. Germline values: CDR1 MNHNS, CDR2 SASEGT. V lost 4 bases to trimming and J lost 3 bases, with 12 bases between them. Here the CDR3 reads CASSVGGVDTEAFF. CDR3 in DNA: TGTGCCAGCAGTGTAGGTGGGGTGGACACTGAAGCTTTCTTT.

This clonotype was counted many times. The chain uses TRBV7-8 and TRBJ1-1; TRBD1 might be the D (5 bases). Per germline, CDR1 SGHVS and CDR2 FQNEAQ. The V and J ends lost 5 bases and 1 base respectively, with 11 bases between them. The CDR3 is made up of 14 amino acids. In DNA, the CDR3 is TGTGCCAGCAGCACATATAGGGGGAACACTGAAGCTTTCTTT. It translates to CASSTYRGNTEAFF.

This clonotype was seen a handful of times. This sequence joins TRBV7-8 and TRBJ2-7; 14 bases map to TRBD2. V was pared by 3 bases and J by 3 bases, with 16 bases of the junction left unmatched. The CDR3 contains 20 residues. The germline gives CDR1 SGHVS, CDR2 FQNEAQ. The CDR3 coding sequence is TGTGCCAGCAGCTTTGTCCCTACCGGGACTAGCGGGAGCTGGTTCTACGAGCAGTACTTC. Its protein product is CASSFVPTGTSGSWFYEQYF.

The chain joins TRBV4-2 to TRBJ1-5, with a possible D match to TRBD1 (5 bases). The CDR3 contains 14 residues. Germline lookup yields CDR1 LGHNA and CDR2 YNFKEQ. V lost 1 base and J 4 bases, leaving 8 bases between the germline ends. The CDR3 sequence: CASSQAQGNQPQHF. For the CDR3, the DNA is TGTGCCAGCAGCCAAGCGCAGGGTAATCAGCCCCAGCATTTT.

This clonotype has more than one count but fewer than ten. The genes are TRBV10-3 and TRBJ2-7, with 8 bases matching TRBD2. This CDR3 has 13 amino acids. The V and J ends lost 7 bases and 5 bases, in that order; junction bases with no gene match: 7. Looked up from germline, CDR1 is ENHRY and CDR2 is SYGVKD. For the CDR3, the DNA is TGTGCCATCAACCCCGGGAGGGTGGACGAGCAGTACTTC. Protein: CAINPGRVDEQYF.

The sample holds a few counts of this clonotype. As DNA, the CDR3 is TGCAGTGCTAGGTTAGGGCAGGGGCTTCCCTCAACCGGGGAGCTGTTTTTT. Amino acids: CSARLGQGLPSTGELFF. The chain couples TRBV20-1 to TRBJ2-2; D might be TRBD1 (6 bases). Trimming removed 3 bases from V and 5 bases from J, with 22 bases in between. The CDR3 spans 17 residues. Germline CDR1 DFQATT, CDR2 SNEGSKA (reference sequence).

In its sample, this clonotype was seen a few times. V is TRBV11-1 and J is TRBJ2-3; possible D gene TRBD2, 5 bases. V gave up 1 base and J gave up 2 bases, with 22 bases separating them. This CDR3 is 19 amino acids long. The germline V gene has CDR1 SGHAT and CDR2 FQDESV (reference sequence). In DNA form, the CDR3 reads TGTGCCAGCAGCTTAGAGCGTGTGGGCAAACTAGAATACACAGATACGCAGTATTTT. Encoded protein: CASSLERVGKLEYTDTQYF.

The V gene is TRBV7-9, the J gene TRBJ2-1, with D uncertain. Germline V CDR1 and CDR2: SEHNR, FQNEAQ (reference sequence). The germline V and J ends were trimmed by 5 bases and 7 bases, with 18 bases remaining between them. This CDR3 contains 15 residues. The CDR3 spells CASSTTRGEKNEQFF. The CDR3 DNA reads as TGTGCCAGCAGCACGACGAGAGGAGAAAAGAATGAGCAGTTCTTC.

This clonotype has a handful of counts. This sequence joins TRBV3-1 and TRBJ2-3; no reliable D call. Trimming shortened V by 3 bases and J by 2 bases, and 3 bases separated the two germline ends. CDR1 and CDR2 (germline): LGHDT, YNNKEL (reference sequence). There are 12 residues in the CDR3. The CDR3 reads CASSHFTDTQYF. Here the CDR3 DNA reads TGTGCCAGCAGCCATTTCACAGATACGCAGTATTTT.

The chain employs TRBV20-1 and TRBJ2-3, with D tentatively TRBD2 (5 bases). Trimming took 5 bases from V and 2 from J, leaving 11 bases between them. Germline values: CDR1 DFQATT, CDR2 SNEGSKA (reference sequence). This CDR3 comprises 13 residues. CDR3 region: CSAEGCFTDTQYF. The CDR3 coding sequence is TGCAGTGCTGAGGGATGTTTCACAGATACGCAGTATTTT.

This clonotype occurred many times. V and J are TRBV24-1 and TRBJ2-3; 7 bases line up with TRBD2. Germline V CDR1 and CDR2: KGHDR, SFDVKD. The V gene end was trimmed by 4 bases and the J gene end by 0 bases; junction bases not matched to a gene: 9. This CDR3 is built from 17 residues. As DNA, the CDR3 is TGTGCCACCAGTGACCCTACTAGCGTCTTAAGCACAGATACGCAGTATTTT. Translation: CATSDPTSVLSTDTQYF.

This clonotype was counted ten times or more. The chain combines TRBV5-1 with TRBJ2-4; D gene uncertain. The CDR3 is 15 residues long. V was clipped by 0 bases and J by 2 bases, with 9 bases between them. Germline assignment: CDR1 SGHRS and CDR2 YFSETQ. The CDR3 here is CASSLAVSSKNIQYF. The CDR3 DNA is TGCGCCAGCAGCTTGGCGGTCAGCTCCAAAAACATTCAGTACTTC. The whole variable domain, filled in from reference TRBV5-1 and TRBJ2-4, reads KAGVTQTPRYLIKTRGQQVTLSCSPISGHRSVSWYQQTPGQGLQFLFEYFSETQRNKGNFPGRFSGRQFSNSRSEMNVSTLELGDSALYLCASSLAVSSKNIQYFGAGTRLSVL.